This T cell receptor (beta chain) was observed in a study of monozygotic twins with inflammatory bowel disease (dated by TCRdb to about 2019). Regarding the research as a whole: A total of approximately 28 monozygotic twin pairs were included in the full study, comprising nine German pairs (four IBD-concordant, five IBD-discordant) and 19 IBD-discordant Danish pairs. Within discordant pairs, disease-associated traits were sought mainly by comparing IBD patients with their genetically identical healthy co-twins. Each individual had, on average, about 151 000 unique TCRalpha sequences and 181 000 unique TCRbeta sequences available for analysis. Study-wide conclusions, independent of this receptor: Fewer clonotypes were shared with other individuals by IBD patients than by healthy twins, most markedly in patients showing signs of disease activity. The results gave no support for a single strong signal or clonotype linked to IBD. Repertoire similarity did not differ between concordant and discordant twins, which could be due to limited statistical power. TCRbeta repertoire diversity, by inverse Simpson index, was decreased in IBD patients compared with their healthy co-twins. Background noise and inter-individual variability may have been introduced into the repertoires by the differing immunosuppressive treatments among patients. The analysis was unable to tell different T cell subtypes apart.

From each donor, an approximately 2.7 ml peripheral blood sample was collected into PAXgene tubes and kept at -80 degrees C. Without any T cell sorting, total RNA was extracted from whole blood using the PAXgene blood miRNA kit on an automated QIAcube. Peripheral blood from monozygotic twin pairs who were concordant or discordant for inflammatory bowel disease underwent deep TCRalpha and TCRbeta repertoire profiling using unique molecular barcoding. Smoking habits were recorded for all twin pairs, and individuals were classified as current, former or never smokers. The library came from 5' RACE. For each TCR library, roughly 3,600 ng of total RNA was used. For each sample, cDNA was synthesized in eight separate reactions using SMARTScribe reverse transcriptase. During cDNA synthesis, template switching introduced unique molecular identifiers that contained a 6-nucleotide sample barcode. TCRalpha and TCRbeta cDNA was amplified in two nested PCRs of approximately 17 and 9 cycles, and bead purification was carried out after each PCR. Before amplification, the cDNA was treated with uracil DNA-glycosylase and purified using the QIAquick PCR purification kit. The second PCR added Illumina TruSeq-compatible adapters along with sample-specific barcodes. Library quality and concentration were assessed using TapeStation and Qubit, and about 4.7 ng of each library was pooled. The pooled libraries were sequenced with 2 x 100 bp reads and custom sequencing primers on an Illumina HiSeq2500 single-index Rapid Run. From the authors' description of their analysis: UMI-based consensus assembly with MiGEC version 1.2.6 was used to correct PCR and sequencing errors. V(D)J alignment, clonotype assembly and CDR3 extraction were performed with MiXCR version 2.1.1. Normalisation of gene usage, clonotype sharing and MAIT/NKT TCR abundance was achieved by analysing the top 1000, 10 000 and 20 000 clonotypes per sample. Diversity was computed as the inverse Simpson index with the vegan R package after downsampling to 27 000 UMIs. Statistical testing used paired Mann-Whitney U tests on the discordant twin pairs and applied Benjamini-Hochberg correction for multiple testing. Each CDR3 protein sequence appears as one entry after TCRdb reprocessed the reads, and no DNA is included. The V and J calls reflect TCRdb's pipeline rather than the authors' work. The table for this sample lists approximately 40,000 distinct CDR3 sequences. 5% to 6% of the sample is taken by the ten largest.

Comment on this clonotype: There is no known antigen for this receptor.

CDR1 SGHTA and CDR2 FQGNSA are derived from the germline V gene. The CDR3 numbers 13 residues from cysteine through phenylalanine. No DNA accompanies this entry. The receptor was derived from a human donor with ulcerative colitis or Crohn's disease, or a healthy co-twin of an affected twin (not recorded which). This chain joins TRBV7-2 to TRBJ1-2. Sequenced input: blood. The CDR3 loop reads CAEVPGLYYGYTF.